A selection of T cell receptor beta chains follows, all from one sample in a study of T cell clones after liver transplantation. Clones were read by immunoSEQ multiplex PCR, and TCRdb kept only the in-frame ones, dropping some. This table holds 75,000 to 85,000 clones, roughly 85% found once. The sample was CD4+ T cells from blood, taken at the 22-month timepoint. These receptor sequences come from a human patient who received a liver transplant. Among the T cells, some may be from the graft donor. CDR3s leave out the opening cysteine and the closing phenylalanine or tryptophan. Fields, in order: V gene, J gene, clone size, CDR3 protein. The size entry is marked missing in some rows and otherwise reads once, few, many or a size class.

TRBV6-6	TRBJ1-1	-	ASSYGGGTVMSF
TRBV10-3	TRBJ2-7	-	AISERGFSYEQY
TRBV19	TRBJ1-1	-	ASSTQGNTEAF
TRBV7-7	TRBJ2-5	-	ASSSNSLGETQY
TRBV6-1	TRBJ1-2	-	ASSVQGSKLGYT
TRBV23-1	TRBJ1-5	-	ALSCRTLIGQPQH
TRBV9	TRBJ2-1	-	ASSSTPSGRTNEQF
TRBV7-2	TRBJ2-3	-	ASSSGLAGYTDTQY
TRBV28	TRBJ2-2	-	ASIQPNTGELF
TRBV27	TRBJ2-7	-	ASRTSGSFYEQY
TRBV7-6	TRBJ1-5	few	ASGTGARDQPQH
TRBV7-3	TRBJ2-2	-	ASSYGGNTGELF
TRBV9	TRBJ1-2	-	ASSAGYSSGYT
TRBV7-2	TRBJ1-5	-	ASSSTGGDQPQH
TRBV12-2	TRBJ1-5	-	ASRPGGQAINQPQH
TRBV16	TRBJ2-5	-	ASSRGQQETQY
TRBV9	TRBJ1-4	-	ASSVTGTGTEKLF
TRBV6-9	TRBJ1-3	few	ASSWVAKAGNTIY
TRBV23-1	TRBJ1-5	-	ASSPPRTGRNQPQH
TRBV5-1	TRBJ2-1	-	ASSFSVANNEQF
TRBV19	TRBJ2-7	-	ASSTSGTGDRTSEAYEQY
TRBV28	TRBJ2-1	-	ASSLIVGVAGEGNEQF
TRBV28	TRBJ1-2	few	ASSPGTGVYGYT
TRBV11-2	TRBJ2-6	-	ASSDRIGANVLT
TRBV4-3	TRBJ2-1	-	ASSQGLGTYNEQF
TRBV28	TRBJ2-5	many	ASSAQETQY